This TCR beta chain was captured in a study of blood T cells in healthy people across ages. Every donor provided roughly 10 milliliters of peripheral blood. Primers used in a second PCR of about 6 to 11 cycles were a sample-barcoded 5' primer and a J-beta primer mix. Each of the samples gave a minimum of 2.5 million paired-end reads that contained CDR3. TCRdb itself ran the 5' RACE reads through MiXCR, one entry per CDR3 protein. The sample consists of around 1,800,000 distinct CDR3 sequences, around 40% of them appearing once. This clonotype was observed a handful of times. Its antigen is not known. V gave up 0 bases and J gave up 1 base, with 10 bases separating them. The CDR3 totals 15 residues. Germline loops: CDR1 MGHRA, CDR2 YSYEKL. Regarding the study as a whole: Age showed a roughly linear inverse relationship with TCR beta diversity per million T cells. When set beside aged donors, long-lived donors presented more naive CD4+ cells and higher diversity.

The sequence derives from a human donor in good health. The source material was blood. The chain employs TRBV4-1 and TRBJ2-7; perhaps D is TRBD1 or TRBD2 (5 bases each). Here the CDR3 DNA reads TGCGCCAGCAGCCAAGAACCGGGGCCTTCCTACGAGCAGTACTTC. Translating it yields CASSQEPGPSYEQYF.